This T cell receptor (beta chain) came from a study of regulatory T cells in long-lasting Graves disease. Study-wide background: Recently diagnosed Graves' patients had received antithyroid drugs for under 3 months. Findings of the study overall: There were preferences for TRBV28, TRBJ1-2 and TRBJ2-5 in persistent disease.

In its sample, this clonotype was seen many times. No antigen is known for it. Trimming cost V 5 bases and J 0 bases; bases outside gene matches: 9. The CDR3 covers 17 residues. Germline V CDR1 and CDR2: MDHEN, SYDVKM. The time point was: newly diagnosed GD, antithyroid drugs for less than 3 months. Construction of the TCR library relied on RNA isolated from PBMCs. For TCR beta, libraries came from iRepertoire HTBI primers and Arm-PCR of CDR3 regions. TCRdb analysed the multiplex PCR reads with MiXCR anew, one entry per CDR3 protein. Found here are over 500,000 distinct CDR3 sequences, approximately 15% of them singletons; the top ten hold roughly 18%. These data were likewise used in another study, on T cells in Graves' hyperthyroidism and ophthalmopathy. From that paper: Calling Graves' hyperthyroidism stable meant ophthalmopathy did not progress within 18 months. An initial round of RT-PCR targeting the TCR CDR3 relied on the HTBI primer set.

The sample in question was peripheral blood mononuclear cells (PBMCs), obtained at new diagnosis, from a patient treated with antithyroid drugs. The chain uses TRBV28 and TRBJ1-1; 10 positions match TRBD1. The TCR comes from a woman aged 25 to 39 with Graves disease. The CDR3 loop is CASSMGDGTGVNTEAFF. The CDR3 region has the DNA TGTGCCAGCAGTATGGGCGATGGGACAGGGGTGAACACTGAAGCTTTCTTT.